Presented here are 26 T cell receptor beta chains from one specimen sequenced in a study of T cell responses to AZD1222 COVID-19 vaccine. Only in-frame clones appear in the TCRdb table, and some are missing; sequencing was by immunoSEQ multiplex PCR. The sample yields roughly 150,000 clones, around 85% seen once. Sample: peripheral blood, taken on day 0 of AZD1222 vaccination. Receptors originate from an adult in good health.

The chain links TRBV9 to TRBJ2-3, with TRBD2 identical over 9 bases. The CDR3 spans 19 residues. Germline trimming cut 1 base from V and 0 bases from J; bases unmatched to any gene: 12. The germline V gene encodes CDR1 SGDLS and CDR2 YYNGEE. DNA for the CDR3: TGTGCCAGCAGCGTAATCCGGCGGGCTAGCGGGGTAAGCACAGATACGCAGTATTTT. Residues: CASSVIRRASGVSTDTQYF.

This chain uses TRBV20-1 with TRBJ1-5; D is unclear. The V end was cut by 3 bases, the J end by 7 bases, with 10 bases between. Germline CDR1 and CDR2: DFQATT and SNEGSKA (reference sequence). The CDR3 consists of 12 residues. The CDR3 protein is CSASMVGQPQHF. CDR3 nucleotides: TGCAGTGCTAGTATGGTCGGGCAGCCCCAGCATTTT.

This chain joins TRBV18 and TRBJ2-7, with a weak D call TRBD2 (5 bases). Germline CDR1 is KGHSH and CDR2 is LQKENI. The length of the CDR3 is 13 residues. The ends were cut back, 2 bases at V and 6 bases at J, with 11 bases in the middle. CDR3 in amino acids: CASSPAGVSEQYF. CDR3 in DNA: TGTGCCAGCTCACCAGCCGGGGTAAGCGAGCAGTACTTC.

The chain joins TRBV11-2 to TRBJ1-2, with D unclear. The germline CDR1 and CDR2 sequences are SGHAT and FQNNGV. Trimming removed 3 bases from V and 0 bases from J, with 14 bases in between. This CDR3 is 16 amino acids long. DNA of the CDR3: TGTGCCAGCAGCTTGGGAATAACGGCCTCTAACTATGGCTACACCTTC. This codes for CASSLGITASNYGYTF.

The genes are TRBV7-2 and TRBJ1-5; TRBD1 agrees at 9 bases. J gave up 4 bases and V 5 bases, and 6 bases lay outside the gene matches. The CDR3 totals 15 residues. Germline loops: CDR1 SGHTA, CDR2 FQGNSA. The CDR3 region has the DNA TGTGCCAGCAGCCTCCGGACAGGGGCTAATCAGCCCCAGCATTTT. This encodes CASSLRTGANQPQHF.

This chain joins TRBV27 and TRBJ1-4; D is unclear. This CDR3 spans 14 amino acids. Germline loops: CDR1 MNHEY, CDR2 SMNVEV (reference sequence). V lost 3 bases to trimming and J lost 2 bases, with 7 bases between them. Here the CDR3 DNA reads TGTGCCAGCAGTTTGGTCAGCACTAATGAAAAACTGTTTTTT. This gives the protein CASSLVSTNEKLFF.

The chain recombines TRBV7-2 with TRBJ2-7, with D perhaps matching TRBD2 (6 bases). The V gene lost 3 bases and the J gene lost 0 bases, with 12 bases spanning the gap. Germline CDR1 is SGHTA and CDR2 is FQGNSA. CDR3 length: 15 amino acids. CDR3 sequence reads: CASSLGGFSSYEQYF. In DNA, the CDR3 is TGTGCCAGCAGCTTGGGGGGATTCAGCTCCTACGAGCAGTACTTC.

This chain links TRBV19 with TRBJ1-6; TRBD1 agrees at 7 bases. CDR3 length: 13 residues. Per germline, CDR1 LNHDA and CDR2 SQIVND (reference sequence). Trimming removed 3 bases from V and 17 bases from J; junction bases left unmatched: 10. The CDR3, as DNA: TGTGCCAGTAGTATCGGGACAGTGCCAAACGTCCACTTT. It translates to CASSIGTVPNVHF.

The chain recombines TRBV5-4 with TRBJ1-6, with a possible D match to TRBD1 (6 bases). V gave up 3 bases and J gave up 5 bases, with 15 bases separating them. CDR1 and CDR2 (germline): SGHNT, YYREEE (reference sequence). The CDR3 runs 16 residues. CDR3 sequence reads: CASSSYTQGDNSPLHF. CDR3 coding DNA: TGTGCCAGCAGCTCCTACACACAGGGAGATAATTCACCCCTCCACTTT.

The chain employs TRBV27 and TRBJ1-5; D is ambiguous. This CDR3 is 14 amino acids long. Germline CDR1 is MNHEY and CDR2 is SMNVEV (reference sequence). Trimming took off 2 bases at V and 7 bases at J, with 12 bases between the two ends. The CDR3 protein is CASSLRASWQPQHF. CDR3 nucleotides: TGTGCCAGCAGTTTAAGGGCAAGCTGGCAGCCCCAGCATTTT.

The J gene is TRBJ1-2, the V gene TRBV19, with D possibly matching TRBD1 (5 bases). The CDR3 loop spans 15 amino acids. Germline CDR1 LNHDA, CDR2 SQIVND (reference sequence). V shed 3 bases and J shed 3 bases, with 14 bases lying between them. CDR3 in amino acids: CASSMGQGWDYGYTF. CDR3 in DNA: TGTGCCAGTAGTATGGGGCAGGGTTGGGACTATGGCTACACCTTC.

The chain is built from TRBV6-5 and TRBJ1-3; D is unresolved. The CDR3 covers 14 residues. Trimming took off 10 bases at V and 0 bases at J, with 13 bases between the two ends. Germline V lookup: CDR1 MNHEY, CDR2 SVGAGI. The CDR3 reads CATLRESSGNTIYF. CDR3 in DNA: TGTGCCACCCTGCGAGAATCCTCTGGAAACACCATATATTTT.

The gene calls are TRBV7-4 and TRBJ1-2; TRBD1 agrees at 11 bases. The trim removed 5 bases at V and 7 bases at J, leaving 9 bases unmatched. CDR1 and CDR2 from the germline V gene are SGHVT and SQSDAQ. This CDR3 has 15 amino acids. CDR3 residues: CASSPTDRGQRGYTF. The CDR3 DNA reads TGTGCCAGCAGCCCCACGGACAGGGGGCAACGTGGCTACACCTTC.

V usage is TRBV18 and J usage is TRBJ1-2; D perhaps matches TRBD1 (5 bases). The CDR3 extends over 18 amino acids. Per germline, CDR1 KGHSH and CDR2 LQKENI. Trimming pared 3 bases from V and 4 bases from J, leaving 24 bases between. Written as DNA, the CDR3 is TGTGCCAGCTCACCCGACAGAGGGGAATTCTCTGTTGTCTATGGCTACACCTTC. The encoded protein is CASSPDRGEFSVVYGYTF.

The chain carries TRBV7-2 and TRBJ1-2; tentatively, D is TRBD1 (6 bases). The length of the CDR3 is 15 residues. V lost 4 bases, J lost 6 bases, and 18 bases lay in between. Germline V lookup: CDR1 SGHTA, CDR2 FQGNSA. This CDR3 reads CASSSGGQNFHGYTF. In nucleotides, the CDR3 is TGTGCCAGCAGCTCTGGGGGGCAGAATTTCCATGGCTACACCTTC.

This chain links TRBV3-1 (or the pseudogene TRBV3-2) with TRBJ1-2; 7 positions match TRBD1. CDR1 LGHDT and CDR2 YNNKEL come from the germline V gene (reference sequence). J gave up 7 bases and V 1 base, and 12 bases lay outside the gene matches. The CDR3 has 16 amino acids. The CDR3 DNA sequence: TGTGCCAGCAGCCAAGGGATGGACAGGCTCCTCTTTGGCTACACCTTC. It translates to CASSQGMDRLLFGYTF.

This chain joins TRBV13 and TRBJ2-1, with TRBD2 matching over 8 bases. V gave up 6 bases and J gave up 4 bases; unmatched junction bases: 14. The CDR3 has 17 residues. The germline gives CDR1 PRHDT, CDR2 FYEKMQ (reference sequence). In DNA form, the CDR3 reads TGTGCCAGCAGTCAAAGGAGCGGGGGACGACGGTACAATGAGCAGTTCTTC. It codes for CASSQRSGGRRYNEQFF.

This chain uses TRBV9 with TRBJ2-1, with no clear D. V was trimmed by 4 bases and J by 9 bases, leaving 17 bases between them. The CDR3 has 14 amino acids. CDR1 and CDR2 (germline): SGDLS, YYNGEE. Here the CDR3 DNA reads TGTGCCAGCAGCACCCCCGGTTTTTCGCCTGAGCAGTTCTTC. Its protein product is CASSTPGFSPEQFF.

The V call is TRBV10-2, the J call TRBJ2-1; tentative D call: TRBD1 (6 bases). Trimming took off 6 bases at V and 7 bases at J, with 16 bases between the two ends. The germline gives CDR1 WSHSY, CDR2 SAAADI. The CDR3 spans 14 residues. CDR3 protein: CASRKEQGRNEQFF. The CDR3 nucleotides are TGCGCCAGCAGGAAGGAACAGGGAAGGAATGAGCAGTTCTTC.

The CDR3, as DNA: TGTGCCAGCAGCTCCCGGGGCGGGGGGCCACCTAGCACAGATACGCAGTATTTT. This gives the protein CASSSRGGGPPSTDTQYF. The chain joins TRBV11-3 to TRBJ2-3; 8 positions agree with TRBD2. Losses at the gene ends were 4 bases for V and 0 bases for J; bases not matched to a gene: 12. The CDR3 length is 18 residues. CDR1 and CDR2 from the germline V gene are SGHNT and YENEEA.

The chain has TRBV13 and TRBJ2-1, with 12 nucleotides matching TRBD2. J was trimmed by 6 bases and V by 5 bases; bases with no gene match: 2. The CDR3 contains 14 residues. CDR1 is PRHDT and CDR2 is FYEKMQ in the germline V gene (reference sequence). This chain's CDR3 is CASSRLAGVNEQFF. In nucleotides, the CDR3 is TGTGCCAGCAGCCGACTAGCGGGAGTCAATGAGCAGTTCTTC.

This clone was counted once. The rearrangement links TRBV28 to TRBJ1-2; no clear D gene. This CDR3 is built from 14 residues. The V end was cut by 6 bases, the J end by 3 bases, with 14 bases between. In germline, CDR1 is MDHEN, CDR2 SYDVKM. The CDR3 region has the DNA TGTGCCAGCAGAATTGGGTTTATGGACTATGGCTACACCTTC. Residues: CASRIGFMDYGYTF.

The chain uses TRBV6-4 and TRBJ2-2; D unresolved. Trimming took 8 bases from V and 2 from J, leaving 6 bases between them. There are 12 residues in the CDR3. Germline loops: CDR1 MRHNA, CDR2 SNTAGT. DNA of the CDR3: TGTGCCAGCGGAACAAACACCGGGGAGCTGTTTTTT. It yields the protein CASGTNTGELFF.

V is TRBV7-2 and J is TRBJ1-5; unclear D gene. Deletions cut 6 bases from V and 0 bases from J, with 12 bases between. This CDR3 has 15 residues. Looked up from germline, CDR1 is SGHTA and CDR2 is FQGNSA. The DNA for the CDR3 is TGTGCCAGCAGGCTCTCGGGATCTAGCAATCAGCCCCAGCATTTT. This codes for CASRLSGSSNQPQHF.

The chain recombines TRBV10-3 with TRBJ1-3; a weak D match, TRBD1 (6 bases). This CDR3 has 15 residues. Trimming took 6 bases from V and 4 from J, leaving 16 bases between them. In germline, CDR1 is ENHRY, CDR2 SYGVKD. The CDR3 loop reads CAISKDSQGGNTIYF. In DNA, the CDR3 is TGTGCCATCAGCAAGGACAGCCAAGGAGGAAACACCATATATTTT.

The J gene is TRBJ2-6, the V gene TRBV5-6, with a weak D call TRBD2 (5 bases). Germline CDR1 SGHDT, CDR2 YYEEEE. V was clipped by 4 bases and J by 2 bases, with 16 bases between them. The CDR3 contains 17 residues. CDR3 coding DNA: TGTGCCAGCAGCAACTCTATGGTAGCGACTGGGGCCAACGTCCTGACTTTC. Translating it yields CASSNSMVATGANVLTF.